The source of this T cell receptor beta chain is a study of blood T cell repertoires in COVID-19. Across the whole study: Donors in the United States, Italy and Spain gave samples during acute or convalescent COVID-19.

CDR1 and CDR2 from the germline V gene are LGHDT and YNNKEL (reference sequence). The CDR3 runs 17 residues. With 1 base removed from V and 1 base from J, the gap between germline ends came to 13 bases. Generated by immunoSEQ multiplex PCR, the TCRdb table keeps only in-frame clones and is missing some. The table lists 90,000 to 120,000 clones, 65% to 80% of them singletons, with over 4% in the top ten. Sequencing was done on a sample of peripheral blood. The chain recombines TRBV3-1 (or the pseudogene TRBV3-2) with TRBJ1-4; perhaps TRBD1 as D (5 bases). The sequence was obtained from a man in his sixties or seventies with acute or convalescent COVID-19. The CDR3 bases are TGTGCCAGCAGCCAAGGGGAGGGGCCCATAACTAATGAAAAACTGTTTTTT. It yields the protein CASSQGEGPITNEKLFF.